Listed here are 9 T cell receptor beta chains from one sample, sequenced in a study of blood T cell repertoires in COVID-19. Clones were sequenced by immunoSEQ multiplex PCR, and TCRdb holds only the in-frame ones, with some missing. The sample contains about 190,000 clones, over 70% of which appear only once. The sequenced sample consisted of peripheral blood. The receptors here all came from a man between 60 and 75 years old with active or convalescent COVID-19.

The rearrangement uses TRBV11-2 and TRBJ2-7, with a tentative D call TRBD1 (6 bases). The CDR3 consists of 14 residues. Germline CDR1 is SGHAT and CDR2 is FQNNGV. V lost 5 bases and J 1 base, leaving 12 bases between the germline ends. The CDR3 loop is CASSPTQGSYEQYF. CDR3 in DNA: TGTGCCAGCAGCCCTACACAGGGTTCCTACGAGCAGTACTTC.

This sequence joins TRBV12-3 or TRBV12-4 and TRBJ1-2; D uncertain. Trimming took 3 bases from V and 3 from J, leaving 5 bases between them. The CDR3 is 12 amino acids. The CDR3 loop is CASSFTDYGYTF. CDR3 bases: TGTGCCAGCAGTTTCACGGACTATGGCTACACCTTC.

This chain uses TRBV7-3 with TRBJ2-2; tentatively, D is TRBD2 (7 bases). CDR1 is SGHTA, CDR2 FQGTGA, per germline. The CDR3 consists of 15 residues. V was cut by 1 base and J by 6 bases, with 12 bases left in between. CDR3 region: CASSLNRGAPGELFF. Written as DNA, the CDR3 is TGTGCCAGCAGCTTAAATCGGGGGGCCCCCGGGGAGCTGTTTTTT.

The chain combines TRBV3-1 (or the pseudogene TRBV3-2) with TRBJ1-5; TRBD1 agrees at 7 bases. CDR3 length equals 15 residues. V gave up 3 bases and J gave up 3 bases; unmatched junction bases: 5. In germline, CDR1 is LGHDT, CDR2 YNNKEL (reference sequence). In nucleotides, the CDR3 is TGTGCCAGCAGCCAGAGGACAGGTTACAATCAGCCCCAGCATTTT. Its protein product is CASSQRTGYNQPQHF.

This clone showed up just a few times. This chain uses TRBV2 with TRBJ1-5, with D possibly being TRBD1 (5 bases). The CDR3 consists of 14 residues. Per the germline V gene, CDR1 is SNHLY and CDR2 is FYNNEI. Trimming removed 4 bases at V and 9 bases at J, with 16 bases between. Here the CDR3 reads CASSVTGDAGPQHF. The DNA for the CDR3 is TGTGCCAGCAGTGTTACAGGCGACGCTGGGCCCCAGCATTTT.

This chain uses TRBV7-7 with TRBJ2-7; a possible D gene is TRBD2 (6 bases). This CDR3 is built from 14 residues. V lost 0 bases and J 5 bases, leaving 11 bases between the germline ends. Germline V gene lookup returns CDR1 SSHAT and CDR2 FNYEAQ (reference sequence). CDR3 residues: CASSLAGGSHEQYF. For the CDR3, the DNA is TGTGCCAGCAGCTTAGCTGGAGGGAGCCACGAGCAGTACTTC.

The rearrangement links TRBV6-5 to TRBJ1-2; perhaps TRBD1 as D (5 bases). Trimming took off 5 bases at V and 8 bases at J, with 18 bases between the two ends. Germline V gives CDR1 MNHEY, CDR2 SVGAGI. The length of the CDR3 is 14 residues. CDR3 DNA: TGTGCCAGCAGTCCCCGTTATCTGGGGCCGGGCTACACCTTC. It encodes CASSPRYLGPGYTF.

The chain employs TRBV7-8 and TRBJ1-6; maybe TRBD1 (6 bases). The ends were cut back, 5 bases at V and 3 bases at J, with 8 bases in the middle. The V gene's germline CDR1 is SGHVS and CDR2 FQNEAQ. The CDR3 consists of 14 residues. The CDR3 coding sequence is TGTGCCAGCAGCCCGGACAGCTATAATTCACCCCTCCACTTT. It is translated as CASSPDSYNSPLHF.

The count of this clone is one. This chain's CDR3 is CASSPRTEFNEQFF. The CDR3, as DNA: TGTGCCAGTAGTCCCAGGACAGAGTTCAATGAGCAGTTCTTC. The genes are TRBV19 and TRBJ2-1; D is perhaps TRBD1 (6 bases). The germline CDR1 and CDR2 sequences are LNHDA and SQIVND (reference sequence). The CDR3 is 14 residues long. Between the trimmed V and J ends, which lost 5 bases and 6 bases, there was a span of 14 bases.